Here is one TCR beta chain with its context. What this receptor recognizes is not known. No base quality values were provided; no much bigger clone lies one nucleotide off. The immunoSEQ Assay, a bias-controlled multiplex PCR, was used to amplify TCRbeta CDR3 regions from genomic DNA. As for the authors' bioinformatics: Within the assay, amplification of reference gene primers was used to estimate how many nucleated cells each sample contained. To quantify the absolute abundance of each unique TCRbeta CDR3 rearrangement, sequence reads were collapsed and filtered. For each sample, productive Simpson clonality was calculated as the square root of Simpson's diversity index across productive rearrangements. TCRdb took this table from immuneACCESS and kept in-frame rearrangements with V and J called. Such tables lack part of the clones; where checked against another copy, unresolved V genes explain under half of the gap, and the rest is unexplained. The V and J calls and clone size were taken over from that table, and D and trimming were inferred from the DNA. The sample has some 150,000 clones on record, around nine tenths of them singletons. The top ten clones comprise under 6% of the sample.

This sample is part of a study of blood T cell repertoires in COVID-19 (dated by TCRdb to the early 2020s). With respect to the entire study: The collaborator samples originated in the United States, Italy and Spain and spanned the acute and convalescent phases of COVID-19. The dataset comprised deeply sampled blood TCRbeta repertoires from subjects exposed to, actively infected with, or recovered from COVID-19. Sample metadata almost always included a de-identified subject ID, COVID-19 status, age in years and sex. The prospective study material was composed of cDNA or gDNA derived from T cells, B-cell-depleted T cells, or PBMCs. Where HLA class I and class II types were available, the types were taken from metadata supplied by the sample provider, not from assay-based typing. A freely available public database, intended as a resource for researchers studying the immune response to SARS-CoV-2, is where the repertoires were released. Samples were obtained from the ongoing ImmuneRACE study (first 160 participants) and from over 1,000 subjects provided by 6 global collaborators.

Each collaborating institution followed its own protocols to collect whole blood in K2EDTA tubes. For TCRbeta analysis, collaborators shipped samples in one of three forms: frozen whole blood, isolated PBMCs, or DNA extracted from either of those sample types. On the study overall, not on this receptor specifically: Clinical and demographic metadata were provided uncurated, with the amount varying by source and participant.

Sequenced input: peripheral blood. The sequence came from a human donor in a cohort sampled during active COVID-19.

DNA sequence: TGTGCCACCAGTGATGGAGCAGCCCGAGCTTTCTTT. Translated, this gives CATSDGAARAFF. This chain is built from TRBV24-1 and TRBJ1-1; the D gene is not confidently resolved. Deletion took 3 bases off V and 10 bases off J, with a span of 11 bases between the germline ends. Taken from the germline V gene, the CDR1 and CDR2 loops are KGHDR and SFDVKD. From the cysteine up to the phenylalanine, the CDR3 has a length of 12 residues. The DNA shown is the 36-base CDR3, in frame from base 1.